This T cell receptor beta chain was sequenced for a study of human T cells and chemical hapten exposure. As to time point: patch test 1, 2 weeks after DPC sensitization. Treatment described: therapeutic diphenylcyclopropenone sensitization with weekly scalp DPC. This clonotype was seen a handful of times. Via MiXCR, TCRdb re-called the RACE reads, giving one row per CDR3 protein. This table has roughly 100,000 distinct CDR3 sequences, approximately 10% appearing once. The TCR comes from a woman in her thirties or forties with alopecia areata. Some clones in this sample may be carry-over from other donors' samples. The sequencing here drew on whole blood, taken in connection with sensitization to the hapten diphenylcyclopropenone (DPC).

The CDR3: CASSRQTISGANVLTF. The DNA of the CDR3 is TGCGCCAGCAGCCGACAGACCATCTCTGGGGCCAACGTCCTGACTTTC. This sequence joins TRBV4-3 and TRBJ2-6; tentative D call: TRBD1 (5 bases). From germline, CDR1 is LGHNA and CDR2 YSLEER. This CDR3 is built from 16 residues. Trimming took 4 bases from V and 0 from J, leaving 10 bases between them.